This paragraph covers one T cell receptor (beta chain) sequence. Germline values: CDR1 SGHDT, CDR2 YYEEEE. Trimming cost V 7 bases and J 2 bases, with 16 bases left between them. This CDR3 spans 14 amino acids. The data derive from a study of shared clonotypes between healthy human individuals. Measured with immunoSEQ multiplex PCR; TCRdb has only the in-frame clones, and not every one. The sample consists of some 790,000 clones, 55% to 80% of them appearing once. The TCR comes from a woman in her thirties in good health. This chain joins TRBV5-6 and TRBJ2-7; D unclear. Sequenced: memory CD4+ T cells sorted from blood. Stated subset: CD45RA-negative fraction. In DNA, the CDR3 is TGTGCCAGCGGAAATACCAAGGGCCCCTACGAGCAGTACTTC. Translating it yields CASGNTKGPYEQYF.